A selection of T cell receptor beta chains follows, all from one sample in a study of shared clonotypes between healthy human individuals. TCRdb's table, derived via immunoSEQ multiplex PCR, lists solely in-frame clones and lacks some. Of roughly 2.4 million clones in the sample, nearly 97% are singletons; the top ten hold less than 0.15%. Sequenced material: naive CD4+ T cells sorted from blood. These receptors originate from a man between 18 and 35 years old in good health. The CDR3 runs from the conserved cysteine through the conserved F or W. D genes are given only for firm matches. Clone size is stated in some rows and not others, as once, few, many or a class when expanded.

j_gene | v_gene | abundance | d_gene | CDR3aa | CDR3nt
TRBJ2-1 | TRBV5-4 | - | - | CASSLAGYEQFF | TGTGCCAGCAGCTTGGCCGGGTATGAGCAGTTCTTC
TRBJ2-3 | TRBV6-5 | - | - | CASTERPSTDTQYF | TGTGCCAGCACAGAGCGGCCAAGCACAGATACGCAGTATTTT
TRBJ2-7 | TRBV18 | - | TRBD2 | CASSPSGSAYEQYF | TGTGCCAGCTCACCTAGCGGGAGCGCCTACGAGCAGTACTTC
TRBJ1-4 | TRBV11-2 | - | - | CASSLGGRSEKLFF | TGTGCCAGCAGCTTAGGTGGCCGGAGTGAAAAACTGTTTTTT
TRBJ2-7 | TRBV10-1 | once | TRBD2 | CASSEDIAGVNYEQYF | TGCGCCAGCAGTGAGGATATAGCGGGGGTAAACTACGAGCAGTACTTC
TRBJ1-4 | TRBV28 | - | - | CASSPLTGNNEKLFF | TGTGCCAGCAGTCCCCTGACAGGAAACAATGAAAAACTGTTTTTT
TRBJ2-3 | TRBV15 | - | TRBD2 | CATSPGGRGTDTQYF | TGTGCCACCAGCCCGGGAGGGCGTGGCACAGATACGCAGTATTTT
TRBJ2-1 | TRBV9 | - | - | CASSGGLTSSPYNEQFF | TGTGCCAGCAGCGGAGGACTGACTAGTTCTCCCTACAATGAGCAGTTCTTC
TRBJ2-6 | TRBV10-1 | - | - | CASSEGGRGSGANVLTF | TGCGCCAGCAGTGAGGGAGGAAGGGGCTCTGGGGCCAACGTCCTGACTTTC
TRBJ2-3 | TRBV28 | - | - | CASSSTGSRTDTQYF | TGTGCCAGCAGTTCTACGGGATCCCGCACGGATACGCAGTATTTT
TRBJ2-7 | TRBV28 | - | - | CASSLTPPVGEQYF | TGTGCCAGCAGTTTGACGCCACCCGTTGGGGAGCAGTACTTC
TRBJ2-5 | TRBV7-3 | - | TRBD2 | CASSPPILPLTSGGAWETQYF | TGTGCCAGCAGCCCGCCTATTCTCCCCCTGACTAGCGGGGGGGCCTGGGAGACCCAGTACTTC
TRBJ2-2 | TRBV30 | - | - | CAWSAGAGELFF | TGTGCCTGGAGCGCAGGGGCCGGGGAGCTGTTTTTT
TRBJ1-1 | TRBV29-1 | - | TRBD1 | CSVGQGGTNMNTEAFF | TGCAGCGTCGGACAGGGGGGAACTAATATGAACACTGAAGCTTTCTTT
TRBJ2-2 | TRBV7-8 | - | - | CASSLAAGVNTGELFF | TGTGCCAGCAGCTTAGCGGCAGGGGTCAACACCGGGGAGCTGTTTTTT
TRBJ1-3 | TRBV25-1 | - | TRBD1 | CASSQGAQGNTIYF | TGTGCCAGCAGTCAGGGGGCGCAAGGAAACACCATATATTTT
TRBJ2-3 | TRBV30 | - | - | CASRVHTTDTQYF | TGTGCCTCCCGAGTTCATACCACAGATACGCAGTATTTT
TRBJ2-7 | TRBV19 | - | TRBD1 | CASSFGQGAGDEQYF | TGTGCCAGTAGTTTTGGACAGGGGGCAGGGGACGAGCAGTACTTC
TRBJ2-1 | TRBV9 | - | TRBD2 | CASSVLSGGGYNEQFF | TGTGCCAGCAGCGTATTATCGGGAGGGGGCTACAATGAGCAGTTCTTC
TRBJ1-2 | TRBV9 | - | - | CASSVEGRNYGYTF | TGTGCCAGCAGCGTAGAGGGCAGAAACTATGGCTACACCTTC
TRBJ2-7 | TRBV10-3 | - | TRBD1 | CATRAPGGYEDF | TGTGCCACCAGGGCTCCAGGGGGATACGAGGACTTC
TRBJ2-3 | TRBV14 | - | - | CASSQDRGAGQYF | TGTGCCAGCAGCCAAGATAGGGGGGCTGGGCAGTATTTT
TRBJ2-7 | TRBV11-1 | once | - | CASSFSYLGTSYEQYF | TGTGCCAGCAGCTTTTCGTACCTGGGCACTTCCTACGAGCAGTACTTC
TRBJ2-5 | TRBV7-9 | - | - | CASSLGLHTLQETQYF | TGTGCCAGCAGCTTAGGACTACATACCCTCCAAGAGACCCAGTACTTC
TRBJ2-2 | TRBV5-1 | - | - | CASRLPSGNTGELFF | TGCGCCAGCAGACTGCCCAGCGGGAACACCGGGGAGCTGTTTTTT
TRBJ2-3 | TRBV6-5 | once | TRBD2 | CASSYRLAGGWNTQYF | TGTGCCAGCAGTTACCGACTAGCGGGAGGCTGGAATACGCAGTATTTT
TRBJ2-7 | TRBV10-3 | - | - | CAIRDEYEQYF | TGTGCCATCAGAGACGAATACGAGCAGTACTTC
TRBJ2-1 | TRBV18 | once | TRBD1 | CASSSDRGKYNEQFF | TGTGCCAGCTCATCGGACAGGGGAAAATACAATGAGCAGTTCTTC
TRBJ1-5 | TRBV6-6 | - | TRBD1 | CASSDRAEGPQHF | TGTGCCAGCAGCGACAGGGCTGAAGGGCCCCAGCATTTT
TRBJ1-1 | TRBV28 | - | - | CASSTGWGPPSF | TGTGCCAGCAGTACAGGGTGGGGCCCTCCCTCCTTT
TRBJ1-3 | TRBV9 | - | - | CASSVGVTSGNTIYF | TGTGCCAGCAGCGTAGGGGTCACCTCTGGAAACACCATATATTTT
TRBJ2-7 | TRBV6-5 | - | - | CASSYSAASYEQYF | TGTGCCAGCAGTTACTCGGCGGCCTCCTACGAGCAGTACTTC
TRBJ1-2 | TRBV4-1 | - | - | CASSQVEGTYGYTF | TGCGCCAGCAGCCAAGTGGAGGGAACGTATGGCTACACCTTC
TRBJ1-2 | TRBV23-1 | - | TRBD1 | CASSQSTTGDHGYTF | TGCGCCAGCAGTCAATCGACGACAGGGGATCATGGCTACACCTTC
TRBJ1-2 | TRBV7-2 | - | - | CASSPDRGAYYGYTF | TGTGCCAGCAGCCCAGATCGGGGTGCGTACTATGGCTACACCTTC
TRBJ1-2 | TRBV6-5 | - | - | CASSVSEGTYGYTF | TGTGCCAGCAGTGTTTCCGAGGGGACCTATGGCTACACCTTC
TRBJ2-7 | TRBV7-6 | - | TRBD2 | CASSPGTSGIHEQYF | TGTGCCAGCAGCCCAGGGACTAGCGGGATCCACGAGCAGTACTTC
TRBJ2-5 | TRBV2 | - | - | CASKMGIQETQYF | TGTGCCAGCAAGATGGGCATCCAAGAGACCCAGTACTTC
TRBJ2-7 | TRBV6-1 | once | - | CASSLLGSYEQYF | TGTGCCAGCAGTCTATTGGGCTCCTACGAGCAGTACTTC
TRBJ2-3 | TRBV5-1 | - | TRBD1 | CASSLQGETDTQYF | TGCGCCAGCAGCTTGCAGGGGGAAACAGATACGCAGTATTTT
TRBJ1-1 | TRBV2 | - | - | CASSEARGGTEAFF | TGTGCCAGCAGTGAAGCACGAGGAGGGACTGAAGCTTTCTTT
TRBJ2-3 | TRBV5-1 | - | - | CASTEAGSTDTQYF | TGCGCCAGCACAGAGGCTGGGAGCACAGATACGCAGTATTTT
TRBJ1-2 | TRBV6-1 | - | - | CASSAGSLFYGYTF | TGTGCCAGCAGTGCGGGCAGTCTTTTCTATGGCTACACCTTC
TRBJ2-2 | TRBV28 | - | - | CASSLIRVNTGELFF | TGTGCCAGCAGTTTAATCAGGGTTAACACCGGGGAGCTGTTTTTT
TRBJ2-5 | TRBV10-3 | - | - | CAIGRETQYF | TGTGCCATCGGGAGGGAGACCCAGTACTTC
TRBJ1-4 | TRBV14 | - | TRBD1 | CASSGTGSEKLFF | TGTGCCAGCAGCGGGACAGGGAGTGAAAAACTGTTTTTT
TRBJ1-6 | TRBV5-6 | once | TRBD1 | CASSHGQGDSPLHF | TGTGCCAGCAGCCATGGACAGGGGGATTCACCCCTCCACTTT